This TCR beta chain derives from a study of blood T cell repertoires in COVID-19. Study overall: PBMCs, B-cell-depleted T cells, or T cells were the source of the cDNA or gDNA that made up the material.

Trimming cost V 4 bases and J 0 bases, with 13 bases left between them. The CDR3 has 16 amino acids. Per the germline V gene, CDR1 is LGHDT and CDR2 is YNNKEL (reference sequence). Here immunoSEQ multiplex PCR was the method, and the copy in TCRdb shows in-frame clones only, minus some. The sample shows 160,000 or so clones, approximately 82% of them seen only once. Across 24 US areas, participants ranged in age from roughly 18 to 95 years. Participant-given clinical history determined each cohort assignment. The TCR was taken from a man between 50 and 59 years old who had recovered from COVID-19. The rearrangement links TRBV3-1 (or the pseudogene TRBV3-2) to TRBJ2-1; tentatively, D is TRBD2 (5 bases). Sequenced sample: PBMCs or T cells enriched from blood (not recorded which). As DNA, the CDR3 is TGTGCCAGCAGCCTGAAGCGGCTGAGCTCCTACAATGAGCAGTTCTTC. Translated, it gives CASSLKRLSSYNEQFF.